The TCR beta chain under discussion was sequenced for a study of T cell changes during pregnancy in multiple sclerosis. The method was immunoSEQ multiplex PCR; TCRdb's version includes in-frame clones alone and lacks a portion of them. The profile shows 20,000 to 25,000 clones, approximately 86% of them singletons. With V trimmed by 8 bases and J by 0 bases, 13 bases remained unmatched. In germline, CDR1 is PRHDT, CDR2 FYEKMQ (reference sequence). This CDR3 has 17 amino acids. The V and J genes are TRBV13 and TRBJ1-3; 7 bases line up with TRBD1. This sequence originates from a female donor in good health, enrolled as a control in a pregnancy study. The specimen comprised CD4+ T cells from peripheral blood mononuclear cells, sampled in the first trimester of pregnancy. The CDR3 DNA follows: TGTGCCAGCCGCCTTAGACAGGGCCGGAGCTCTGGAAACACCATATATTTT. This encodes CASRLRQGRSSGNTIYF.